The 2 T cell receptor beta chains below come from one sample, sequenced in a study of cytomegalovirus exposure and HLA in healthy donors. The primer mix had 60 Vbeta and 13 Jbeta primers. Clones were sequenced by immunoSEQ multiplex PCR, and TCRdb holds only the in-frame ones, with some missing. Of over 150,000 clones in the sample, roughly 80% were seen once. The sequencing sample was made of PBMCs. The receptors come from a male donor in good health and CMV-seronegative.

This chain uses TRBV4-2 with TRBJ2-4, with 8 bases fitting TRBD2. Germline-derived CDR1 and CDR2 are LGHNA and YNFKEQ. V lost 4 bases and J lost 8; bases outside the gene matches: 22. The CDR3 covers 19 residues. This CDR3 is CASSPRTGTSGGGGDIQYF. In DNA, the CDR3 is TGTGCCAGCAGCCCACGAACCGGTACTAGCGGAGGGGGTGGGGACATTCAGTACTTC.

V is TRBV5-6 and J is TRBJ2-1; 7 positions agree with TRBD2. Germline CDR1 and CDR2: SGHDT and YYEEEE. With 0 bases clipped from V and 5 bases from J, the junction kept 11 bases outside the gene matches. CDR3 length: 17 residues. CDR3 amino acids: CASSLGPSGEGHNEQFF. CDR3 nucleotide sequence: TGTGCCAGCAGCTTGGGGCCTAGCGGAGAGGGCCACAATGAGCAGTTCTTC.